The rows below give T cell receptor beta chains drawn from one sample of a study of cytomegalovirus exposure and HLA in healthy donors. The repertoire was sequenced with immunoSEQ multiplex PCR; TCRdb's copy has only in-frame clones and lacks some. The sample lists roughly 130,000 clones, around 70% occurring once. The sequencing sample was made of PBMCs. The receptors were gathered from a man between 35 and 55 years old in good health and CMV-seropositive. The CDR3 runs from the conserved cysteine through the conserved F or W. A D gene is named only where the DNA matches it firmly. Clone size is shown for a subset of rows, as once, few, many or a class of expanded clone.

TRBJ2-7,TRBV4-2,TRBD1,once,CASSQGLIGTGFSYEQYF,TGTGCCAGCAGCCAAGGATTGATCGGGACAGGCTTTTCCTACGAGCAGTACTTC
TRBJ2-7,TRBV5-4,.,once,CASSQGGQYEQYF,TGTGCCAGCTCCCAGGGGGGCCAATACGAGCAGTACTTC
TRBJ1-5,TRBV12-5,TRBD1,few,CASGLVGLNRGRGQPQHF,TGTGCTAGTGGTTTGGTGGGACTAAACAGGGGGCGAGGACAGCCCCAGCATTTT
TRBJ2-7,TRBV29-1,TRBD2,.,CSVETGDYYEQYF,TGCAGCGTTGAAACCGGGGACTACTACGAGCAGTACTTC
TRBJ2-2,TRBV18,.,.,CASSPFVGGYSGELFF,TGTGCCAGTTCACCATTCGTAGGAGGATATAGCGGGGAGCTGTTTTTT
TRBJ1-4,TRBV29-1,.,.,CSVLVRDTFNEKLFF,TGCAGCGTTTTAGTCAGGGACACCTTTAATGAAAAACTGTTTTTT
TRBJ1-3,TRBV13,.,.,CASSLRTGIVRTIYF,TGTGCCAGCAGCTTACGAACAGGGATAGTCAGAACCATATATTTT
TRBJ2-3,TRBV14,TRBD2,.,CASSQPWTSGGRTDTQYF,TGTGCCAGCAGCCAACCTTGGACTAGCGGGGGGCGCACAGATACGCAGTATTTT
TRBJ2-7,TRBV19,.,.,CASSTSPSYEQYF,TGTGCCAGTAGCACTTCTCCCTCCTACGAGCAGTACTTC
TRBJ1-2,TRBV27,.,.,CASSPNRVNYGYTF,TGTGCCAGCAGCCCAAACAGGGTGAACTATGGCTACACCTTC
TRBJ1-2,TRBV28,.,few,CATRRQYGYTF,TGTGCCACCAGGAGACAGTATGGCTACACCTTC
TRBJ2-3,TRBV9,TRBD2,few,CASSVEAGGRTDTQYF,TGTGCCAGCAGCGTAGAAGCGGGAGGAAGGACAGATACGCAGTATTTT
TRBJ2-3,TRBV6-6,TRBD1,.,CASSDRVDTQYF,TGTGCCAGCAGCGACAGGGTCGATACGCAGTATTTT
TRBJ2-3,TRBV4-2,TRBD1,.,CASSQTGGNTDTQYF,TGTGCCAGCAGCCAAACAGGGGGCAACACAGATACGCAGTATTTT
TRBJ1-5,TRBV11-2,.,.,CASSLGPTGQPQHF,TGTGCCAGCAGCCTAGGACCAACGGGTCAGCCCCAGCATTTT
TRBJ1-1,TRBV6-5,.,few,CASSPRTGVTEAFF,TGTGCCAGCAGCCCCCGAACGGGAGTGACTGAAGCTTTCTTT
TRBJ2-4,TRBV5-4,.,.,CASSFGQLNIQYF,TGTGCCAGCAGCTTCGGACAGTTAAACATTCAGTACTTC
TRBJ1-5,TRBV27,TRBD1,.,CASSSPGGGNQPQHF,TGTGCCAGCAGTAGCCCAGGGGGCGGCAATCAGCCCCAGCATTTT
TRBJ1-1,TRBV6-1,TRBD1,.,CASKRTGVTEAFF,TGTGCCAGCAAAAGGACAGGGGTCACTGAAGCTTTCTTT
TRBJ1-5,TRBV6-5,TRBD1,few,CASRSQGANQPQHF,TGTGCCAGCAGGTCTCAGGGGGCTAATCAGCCCCAGCATTTT
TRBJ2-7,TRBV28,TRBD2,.,CASSRPTSGSTEQYF,TGTGCCAGCAGTCGACCGACTAGCGGGAGTACCGAGCAGTACTTC
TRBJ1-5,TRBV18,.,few,CASSPNRASNQPQHF,TGTGCCAGCTCACCGAACAGGGCCAGCAATCAGCCCCAGCATTTT
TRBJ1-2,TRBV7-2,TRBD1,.,CASSPRTGGWYGYTF,TGTGCCAGCAGCCCCCGGACAGGGGGATGGTATGGCTACACCTTC
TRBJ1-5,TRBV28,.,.,CASSLGVSGNQPQHF,TGTGCCAGCAGTTTGGGAGTAAGTGGCAATCAGCCCCAGCATTTT
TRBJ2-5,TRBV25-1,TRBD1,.,CASSEPRQGAGETQYF,TGTGCCAGCAGTGAACCCCGACAGGGTGCTGGAGAGACCCAGTACTTC
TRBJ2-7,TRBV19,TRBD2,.,CASSILLAGYEQYF,TGTGCCAGTAGTATCCTTCTAGCGGGCTACGAGCAGTACTTC
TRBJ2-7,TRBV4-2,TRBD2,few,CASSQDLREGRHEQYF,TGTGCCAGCAGCCAAGATCTGCGGGAGGGCCGCCACGAGCAGTACTTC
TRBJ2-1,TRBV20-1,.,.,CGGGAYNEQFF,TGCGGTGGGGGCGCCTACAATGAGCAGTTCTTC
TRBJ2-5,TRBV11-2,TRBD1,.,CASSPHPDRGIIQETQYF,TGTGCCAGCAGCCCACACCCGGACAGGGGAATTATTCAAGAGACCCAGTACTTC
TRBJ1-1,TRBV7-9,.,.,CASSARGREAFF,TGTGCCAGCAGCGCCAGGGGAAGGGAAGCTTTCTTT
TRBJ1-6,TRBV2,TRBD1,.,CASSEGQGGGSPLHF,TGTGCCAGCAGTGAGGGACAGGGTGGAGGTTCACCCCTCCACTTT
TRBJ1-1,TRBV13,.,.,CASSSYLGATEAFF,TGTGCCAGCAGCTCTTACCTAGGGGCCACTGAAGCTTTCTTT
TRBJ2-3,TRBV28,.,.,CAISRQDTDTQYF,TGTGCCATCTCGAGACAGGACACAGATACGCAGTATTTT
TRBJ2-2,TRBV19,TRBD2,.,CASSPGGYTGELFF,TGTGCCAGTAGTCCGGGAGGCTACACCGGGGAGCTGTTTTTT
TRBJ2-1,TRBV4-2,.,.,CASSQQAGFPYNEQFF,TGTGCCAGCAGCCAACAAGCGGGTTTCCCCTACAATGAGCAGTTCTTC
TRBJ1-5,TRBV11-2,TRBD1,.,CASSVGQSPNQPQHF,TGTGCCAGCAGCGTGGGACAGAGTCCCAATCAGCCCCAGCATTTT
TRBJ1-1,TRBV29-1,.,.,CSVIRNTEAFF,TGCAGCGTTATCCGGAACACTGAAGCTTTCTTT
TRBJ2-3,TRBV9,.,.,CASSHGGGRAFLGTDTQYF,TGTGCCAGCAGCCACGGAGGTGGGCGGGCCTTCCTTGGTACAGATACGCAGTATTTT
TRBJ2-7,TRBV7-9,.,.,CSSSSTVYEQYF,TGTTCCAGCAGCTCGACAGTCTACGAGCAGTACTTC
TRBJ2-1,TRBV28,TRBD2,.,CASVGGGSYNEQFF,TGTGCCAGCGTAGGCGGGGGCTCCTACAATGAGCAGTTCTTC
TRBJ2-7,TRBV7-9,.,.,CASSLEEGGDHEQYF,TGTGCCAGCAGCTTAGAAGAGGGGGGGGACCACGAGCAGTACTTC
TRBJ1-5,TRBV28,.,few,CASSFEGDHQPQHF,TGTGCCAGCAGCTTTGAAGGGGATCATCAGCCCCAGCATTTT
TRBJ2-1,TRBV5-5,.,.,CASSLVGASLNEQFF,TGTGCCAGCAGCTTGGTTGGGGCTTCGTTGAATGAGCAGTTCTTC
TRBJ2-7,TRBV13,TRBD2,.,CASSLSGRPSYEQYF,TGTGCCAGCAGCCTAAGCGGGAGGCCTTCTTACGAGCAGTACTTC
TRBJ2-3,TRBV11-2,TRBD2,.,CASSLDLVPRGAWDTQYF,TGTGCCAGCAGCTTAGATCTCGTGCCGCGGGGGGCGTGGGATACGCAGTATTTT
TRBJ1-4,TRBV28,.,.,CASSPGDRSNEKLFF,TGTGCCAGCTCGCCCGGAGACAGATCTAATGAAAAACTGTTTTTT
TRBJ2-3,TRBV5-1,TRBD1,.,CASSFEGATDTQYF,TGCGCCAGCAGCTTCGAGGGGGCCACAGATACGCAGTATTTT
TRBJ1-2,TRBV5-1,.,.,CASSLQADGYTF,TGCGCCAGCAGCCTGCAAGCGGATGGCTACACCTTC
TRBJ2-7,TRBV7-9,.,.,CASSFDGLEQYF,TGTGCCAGCAGCTTTGACGGGTTGGAGCAGTACTTC
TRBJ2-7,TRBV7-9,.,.,CASSLAGTYEQYF,TGTGCCAGCAGCTTAGCCGGTACCTACGAGCAGTACTTC
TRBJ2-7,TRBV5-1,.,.,CASRGQGGSYEQYF,TGCGCCAGCAGAGGCCAGGGAGGCTCGTACGAGCAGTACTTC
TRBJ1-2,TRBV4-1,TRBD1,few,CASSQGGTASNYGYTF,TGCGCCAGCAGCCAAGGGGGGACAGCCTCTAACTATGGCTACACCTTC
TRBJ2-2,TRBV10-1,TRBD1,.,CASRQGAGELFF,TGCGCCTCACGTCAGGGGGCCGGGGAGCTGTTTTTT